This T cell receptor (beta chain) was captured in a study of shared clonotypes between healthy human individuals. Study details: The composition of the donors was a couple of women and a few men aged 18 to 49.

Original methodology: Filtering differed for immunoSEQ, which gave only junction sequences without quality scores. This table comes from immunoSEQ multiplex PCR, and its TCRdb copy is limited to in-frame clones, with some not included. V, J and clone size reflect that table, while D and trimming were determined from the DNA. The sample holds a few million clones, around 90% seen once. Germline V gene lookup returns CDR1 MNHNS and CDR2 SASEGT. The CDR3 contains 15 residues. V lost 0 bases and J lost 7, with 12 bases in between. Study findings and constraints: Memory subsets generally showed smaller estimated richness than naive subsets did. With few donors, the genetic and exposure-history diversity represented was limited.

A word on this clone: Its antigen is still unknown.

The specimen sequenced was naive CD4+ T cells from PBMCs. As to subset: CD45RA+ positively selected. The source of this sequence is a man aged 18 to 30 in good health. Some clones in this sample may be carry-over from other donors' samples. V gene TRBV6-1 combines with J gene TRBJ1-4; a possible D gene is TRBD1 (5 bases). The CDR3 sequence is CASSEAGRAGEKLFF. The CDR3 coding sequence is TGTGCCAGCAGTGAAGCGGGCAGGGCGGGTGAAAAACTGTTTTTT.